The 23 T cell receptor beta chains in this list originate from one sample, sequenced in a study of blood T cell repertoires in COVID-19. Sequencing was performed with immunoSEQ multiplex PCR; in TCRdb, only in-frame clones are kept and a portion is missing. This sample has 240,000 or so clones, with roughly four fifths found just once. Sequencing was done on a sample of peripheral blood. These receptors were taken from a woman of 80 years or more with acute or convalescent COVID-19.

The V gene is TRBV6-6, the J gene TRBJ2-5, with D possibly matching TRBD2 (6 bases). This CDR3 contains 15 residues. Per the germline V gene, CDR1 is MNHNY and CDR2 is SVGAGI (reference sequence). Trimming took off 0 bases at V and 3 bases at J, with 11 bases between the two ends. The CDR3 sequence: CASSYSKTREETQYF. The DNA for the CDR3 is TGTGCCAGCAGTTACTCTAAGACTAGGGAAGAGACCCAGTACTTC.

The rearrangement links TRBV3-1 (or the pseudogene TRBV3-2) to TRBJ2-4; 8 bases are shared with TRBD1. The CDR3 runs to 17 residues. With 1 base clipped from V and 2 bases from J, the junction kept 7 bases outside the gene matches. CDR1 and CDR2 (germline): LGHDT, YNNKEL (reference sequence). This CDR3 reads CASSQVDRGGTKNIQYF. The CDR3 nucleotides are TGTGCCAGCAGCCAAGTTGACAGGGGAGGAACCAAAAACATTCAGTACTTC.

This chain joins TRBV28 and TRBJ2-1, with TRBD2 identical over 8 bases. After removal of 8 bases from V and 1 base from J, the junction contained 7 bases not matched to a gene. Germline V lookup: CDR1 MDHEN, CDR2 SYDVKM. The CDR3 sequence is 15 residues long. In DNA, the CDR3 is TGTGCCAGCTCCCCAGCTAGCGGGTCCTACAATGAGCAGTTCTTC. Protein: CASSPASGSYNEQFF.

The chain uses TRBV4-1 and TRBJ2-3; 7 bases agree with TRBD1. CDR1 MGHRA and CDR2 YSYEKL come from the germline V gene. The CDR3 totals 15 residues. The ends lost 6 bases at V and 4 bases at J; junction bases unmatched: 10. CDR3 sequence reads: CASSPRTGSADTQYF. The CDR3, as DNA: TGCGCCAGCAGTCCTCGGACAGGCTCAGCAGATACGCAGTATTTT.

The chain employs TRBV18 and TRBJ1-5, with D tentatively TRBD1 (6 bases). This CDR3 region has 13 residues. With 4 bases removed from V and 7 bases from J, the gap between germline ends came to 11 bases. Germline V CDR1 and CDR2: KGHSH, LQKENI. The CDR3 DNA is TGTGCCAGCTCACAGGGGGTGGACCAGCCCCAGCATTTT. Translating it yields CASSQGVDQPQHF.

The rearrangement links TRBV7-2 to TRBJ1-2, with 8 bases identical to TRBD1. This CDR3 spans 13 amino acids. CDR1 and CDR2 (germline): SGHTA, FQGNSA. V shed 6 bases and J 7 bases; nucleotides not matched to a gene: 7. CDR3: CASRETGVSGYTF. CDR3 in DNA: TGTGCCAGCAGAGAGACAGGGGTCAGTGGCTACACCTTC.

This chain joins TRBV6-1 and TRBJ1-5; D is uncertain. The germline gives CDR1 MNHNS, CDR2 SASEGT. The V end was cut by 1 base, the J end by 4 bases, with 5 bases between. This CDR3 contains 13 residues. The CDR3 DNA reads TGTGCCAGCAGTGAAGGGGCAAATCAGCCCCAGCATTTT. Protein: CASSEGANQPQHF.

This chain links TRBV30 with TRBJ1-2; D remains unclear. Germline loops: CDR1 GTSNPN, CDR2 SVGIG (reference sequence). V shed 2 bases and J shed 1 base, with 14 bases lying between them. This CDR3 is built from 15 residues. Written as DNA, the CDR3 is TGTGCCTGGAGTACCCCCACGTACTTTAACTATGGCTACACCTTC. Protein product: CAWSTPTYFNYGYTF. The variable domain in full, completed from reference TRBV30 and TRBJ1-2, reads SQTIHQWPATLVQPVGSPLSLECTVEGTSNPNLYWYRQAAGRGLQLLFYSVGIGQISSEVPQNLSASRPQDRQFILSSKKLLLSDSGFYLCAWSTPTYFNYGYTFGSGTRLTVV.

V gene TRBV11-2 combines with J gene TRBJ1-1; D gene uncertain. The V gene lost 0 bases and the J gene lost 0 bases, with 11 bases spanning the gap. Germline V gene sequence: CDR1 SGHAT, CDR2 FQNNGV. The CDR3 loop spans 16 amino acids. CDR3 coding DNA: TGTGCCAGCAGCTTAGATCGTATACCTATGAACACTGAAGCTTTCTTT. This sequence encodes CASSLDRIPMNTEAFF. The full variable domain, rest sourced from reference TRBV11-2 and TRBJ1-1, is EAGVAQSPRYKIIEKRQSVAFWCNPISGHATLYWYQQILGQGPKLLIQFQNNGVVDDSQLPKDRFSAERLKGVDSTLKIQPAKLEDSAVYLCASSLDRIPMNTEAFFGQGTRLTVV.

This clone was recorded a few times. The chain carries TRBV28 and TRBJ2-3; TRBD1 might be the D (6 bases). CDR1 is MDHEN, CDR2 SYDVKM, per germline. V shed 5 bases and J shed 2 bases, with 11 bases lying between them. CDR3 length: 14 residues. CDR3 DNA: TGTGCCAGCAGTCCGGGACACCTCACAGATACGCAGTATTTT. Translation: CASSPGHLTDTQYF.

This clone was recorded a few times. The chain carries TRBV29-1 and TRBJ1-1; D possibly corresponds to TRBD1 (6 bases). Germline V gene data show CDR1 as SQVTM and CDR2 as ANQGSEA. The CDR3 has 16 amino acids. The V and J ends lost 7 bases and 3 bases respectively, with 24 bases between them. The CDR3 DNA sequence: TGCAGCGCCAAGGGCCAGGGAGGGGGTGGATACACTGAAGCTTTCTTT. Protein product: CSAKGQGGGGYTEAFF.

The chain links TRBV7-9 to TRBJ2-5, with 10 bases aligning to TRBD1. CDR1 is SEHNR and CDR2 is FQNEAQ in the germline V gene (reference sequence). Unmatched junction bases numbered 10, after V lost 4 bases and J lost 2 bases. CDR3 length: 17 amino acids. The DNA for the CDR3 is TGTGCCAGCAGCTCAGTGGGGGGACAGGGGAAGCAAGAGACCCAGTACTTC. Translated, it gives CASSSVGGQGKQETQYF.

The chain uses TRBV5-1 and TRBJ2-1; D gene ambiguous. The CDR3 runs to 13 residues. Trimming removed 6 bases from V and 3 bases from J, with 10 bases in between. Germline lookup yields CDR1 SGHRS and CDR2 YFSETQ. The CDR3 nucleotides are TGCGCCAGCACTATTCCAGGCTACAATGAGCAGTTCTTC. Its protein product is CASTIPGYNEQFF.

The CDR3, as DNA: TGTGCCAGCAGTTTTGGGACAGGGAGGTCCCGCGGGGGCTACACCTTC. Residues: CASSFGTGRSRGGYTF. The chain recombines TRBV27 with TRBJ1-2, with 9 bases aligning to TRBD1. J was trimmed by 8 bases and V by 3 bases; bases with no gene match: 13. The CDR3 length is 16 residues. In germline, CDR1 is MNHEY, CDR2 SMNVEV (reference sequence).

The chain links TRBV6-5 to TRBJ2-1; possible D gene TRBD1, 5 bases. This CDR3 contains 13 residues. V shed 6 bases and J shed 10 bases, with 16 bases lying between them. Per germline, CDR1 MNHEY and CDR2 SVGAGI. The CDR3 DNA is TGTGCCAGCAGGGGGCGCCCCGCTGGAGAGCAGTTCTTC. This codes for CASRGRPAGEQFF.

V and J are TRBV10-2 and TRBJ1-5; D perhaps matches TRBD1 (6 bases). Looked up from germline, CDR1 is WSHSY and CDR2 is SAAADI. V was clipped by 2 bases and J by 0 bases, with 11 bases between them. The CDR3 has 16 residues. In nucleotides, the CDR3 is TGCGCCAGCAGTGAGGCAGGGGCCTATAGCAATCAGCCCCAGCATTTT. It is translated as CASSEAGAYSNQPQHF.

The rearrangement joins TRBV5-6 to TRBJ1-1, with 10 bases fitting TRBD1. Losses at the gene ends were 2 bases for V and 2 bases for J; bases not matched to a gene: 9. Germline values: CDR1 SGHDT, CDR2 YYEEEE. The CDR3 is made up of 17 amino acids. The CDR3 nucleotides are TGTGCCAGCAGCTTCCTCGGACAGGGGGTTCCCAACACTGAAGCTTTCTTT. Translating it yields CASSFLGQGVPNTEAFF. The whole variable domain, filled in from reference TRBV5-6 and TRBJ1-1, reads DAGVTQSPTHLIKTRGQQVTLRCSPKSGHDTVSWYQQALGQGPQFIFQYYEEEERQRGNFPDRFSGHQFPNYSSELNVNALLLGDSALYLCASSFLGQGVPNTEAFFGQGTRLTVV.

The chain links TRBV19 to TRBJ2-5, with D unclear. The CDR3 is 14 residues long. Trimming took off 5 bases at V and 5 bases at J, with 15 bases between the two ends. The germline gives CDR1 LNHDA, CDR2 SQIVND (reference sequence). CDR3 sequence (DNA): TGTGCCAGTAGTCCGCGACGGGTTGGGGAGACCCAGTACTTC. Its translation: CASSPRRVGETQYF. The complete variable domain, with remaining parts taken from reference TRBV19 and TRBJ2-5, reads DGGITQSPKYLFRKEGQNVTLSCEQNLNHDAMYWYRQDPGQGLRLIYYSQIVNDFQKGDIAEGYSVSREKKESFPLTVTSAQKNPTAFYLCASSPRRVGETQYFGPGTRLLVL.

The CDR3 is CASKPLQGGLREQYF. CDR3 DNA sequence: TGTGCCAGCAAGCCCCTACAGGGGGGATTACGCGAGCAGTACTTC. This chain uses TRBV2 with TRBJ2-7; 8 bases map to TRBD1. There are 15 residues in the CDR3. V gave up 7 bases and J gave up 6 bases; unmatched junction bases: 14. Looked up from germline, CDR1 is SNHLY and CDR2 is FYNNEI.

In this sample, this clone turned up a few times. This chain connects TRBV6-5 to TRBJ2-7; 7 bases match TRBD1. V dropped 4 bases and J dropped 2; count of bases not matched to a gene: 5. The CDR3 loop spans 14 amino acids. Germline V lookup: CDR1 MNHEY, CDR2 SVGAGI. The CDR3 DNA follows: TGTGCCAGCAGTTCCGGGACAGCAGCCTACGAGCAGTACTTC. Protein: CASSSGTAAYEQYF.

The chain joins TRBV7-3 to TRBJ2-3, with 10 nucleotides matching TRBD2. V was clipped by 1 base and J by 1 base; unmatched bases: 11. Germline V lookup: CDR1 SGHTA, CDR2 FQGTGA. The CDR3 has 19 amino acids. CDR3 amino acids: CASSLKGQRGGLGTDTQYF. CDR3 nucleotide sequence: TGTGCCAGCAGCTTAAAGGGCCAGCGGGGGGGCCTCGGCACAGATACGCAGTATTTT.

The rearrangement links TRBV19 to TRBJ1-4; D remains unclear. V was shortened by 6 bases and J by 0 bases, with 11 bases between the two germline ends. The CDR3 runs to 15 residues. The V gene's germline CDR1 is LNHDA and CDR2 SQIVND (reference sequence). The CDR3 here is CASSLRSATNEKLFF. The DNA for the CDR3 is TGTGCCAGTAGCCTTAGATCTGCAACTAATGAAAAACTGTTTTTT.

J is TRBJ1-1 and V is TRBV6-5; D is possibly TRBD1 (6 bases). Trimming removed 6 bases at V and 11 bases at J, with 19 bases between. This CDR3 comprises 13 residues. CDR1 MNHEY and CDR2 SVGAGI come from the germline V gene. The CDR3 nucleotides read TGTGCCAGCAGGCCTACAGGGTCCCTAGATGCTTTCTTT. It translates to CASRPTGSLDAFF.